This entry lists 28 T cell receptor beta chains sequenced from one sample in a study of blood T cell repertoires in COVID-19 (TCRdb year 2020). Libraries were made using the immunoSEQ multiplex PCR assay. In TCRdb, the immuneACCESS table is reduced to in-frame sequences with V and J assigned. These tables do not hold every clone; where another copy was compared, an unresolved V gene accounts for under half, and the others remain unexplained. The sample includes a few hundred thousand clones, with approximately 90% observed a single time. The ten largest clones take up 0.7% to 0.85% of the sample. The sequencing input was peripheral blood. These receptors were collected from a man in his late teens or twenties with COVID-19, enrolled during active disease.

The chain links TRBV7-9 to TRBJ2-1; weak D call: TRBD2 (6 bases). The ends were cut back, 2 bases at V and 12 bases at J, with 17 bases in the middle. This CDR3 has 14 amino acids. Germline V gene data show CDR1 as SEHNR and CDR2 as FQNEAQ (reference sequence). The CDR3 DNA is TGTGCCAGCAGCTTAATAGGCGGGACCCATGGGCAGTTCTTC. Residues: CASSLIGGTHGQFF.

The CDR3 here is CASSSSSLYFLSYNEQFF. The CDR3 DNA follows: TGTGCCAGCAGCTCGTCGTCCCTATATTTTCTCTCCTACAATGAGCAGTTCTTC. J is TRBJ2-1 and V is TRBV11-3; D is undetermined. Germline values: CDR1 SGHNT, CDR2 YENEEA. The V gene lost 4 bases and the J gene lost 0 bases, with 19 bases spanning the gap. The CDR3 is 18 residues long.

J is TRBJ1-1 and V is TRBV11-2; D not resolved. This CDR3 comprises 14 residues. Trimming took off 2 bases at V and 2 bases at J, with 9 bases between the two ends. CDR1 and CDR2 from the germline V gene are SGHAT and FQNNGV. CDR3 DNA: TGTGCCAGCAGCTTACAGGTCGGCAACACTGAAGCTTTCTTT. Amino acid sequence: CASSLQVGNTEAFF. Combining the CDR3 with reference TRBV11-2 and TRBJ1-1 gives the whole variable domain EAGVAQSPRYKIIEKRQSVAFWCNPISGHATLYWYQQILGQGPKLLIQFQNNGVVDDSQLPKDRFSAERLKGVDSTLKIQPAKLEDSAVYLCASSLQVGNTEAFFGQGTRLTVV.

The V gene is TRBV29-1, the J gene TRBJ1-1; D is undetermined. The CDR3 has 14 residues. Looked up from germline, CDR1 is SQVTM and CDR2 is ANQGSEA. V lost 4 bases to trimming and J lost 1 base, with 13 bases between them. The CDR3 nucleotides read TGCAGCGTTGTCGGCTTTCGGGGGAACACTGAAGCTTTCTTT. The encoded protein is CSVVGFRGNTEAFF. The full variable domain, its missing parts supplied by reference TRBV29-1 and TRBJ1-1, is SAVISQKPSRDICQRGTSLTIQCQVDSQVTMMFWYRQQPGQSLTLIATANQGSEATYESGFVIDKFPISRPNLTFSTLTVSNMSPEDSSIYLCSVVGFRGNTEAFFGQGTRLTVV.

V is TRBV6-6 and J is TRBJ2-1; the D is unclear. The V end lost 2 bases, the J end lost 7 bases, and 12 bases lay between the germline ends. CDR1 is MNHNY and CDR2 is SVGAGI in the germline V gene (reference sequence). CDR3 length equals 14 residues. The CDR3 reads CASSYGGTGNEQFF. CDR3 in DNA: TGTGCCAGCAGTTACGGCGGAACTGGGAATGAGCAGTTCTTC.

The rearrangement links TRBV12-5 to TRBJ2-3; D is perhaps TRBD2 (5 bases). The V gene lost 4 bases and the J gene lost 5 bases, with 13 bases spanning the gap. Germline V CDR1 and CDR2: LGHNT, FRNRAP. CDR3 length: 14 amino acids. The CDR3 DNA follows: TGTGCTAGTGGTTCGGACTCGACCGGAGATACGCAGTATTTT. This codes for CASGSDSTGDTQYF.

This clone was detected only once. The rearrangement joins TRBV19 to TRBJ2-4, with D maybe TRBD2 (6 bases). The germline V gene has CDR1 LNHDA and CDR2 SQIVND (reference sequence). The V and J ends lost 6 bases and 5 bases respectively, with 8 bases between them. The CDR3 is 12 residues long. CDR3 DNA: TGTGCCAGTAGGGGGGGAGAAAACATTCAGTACTTC. Translated, it gives CASRGGENIQYF.

The chain recombines TRBV10-2 with TRBJ2-2, with unresolved D. The germline CDR1 and CDR2 sequences are WSHSY and SAAADI. There are 12 residues in the CDR3. The V gene lost 6 bases and the J gene lost 4 bases, with 6 bases spanning the gap. The CDR3 DNA is TGCGCCAGCAGCGAGCTCACCGGGGAGCTGTTTTTT. Translating it yields CASSELTGELFF.

The V call is TRBV10-3, the J call TRBJ2-7, with D possibly matching TRBD2 (6 bases). Trimming removed 10 bases at V and 6 bases at J, with 25 bases between. The CDR3 is 15 residues long. The germline CDR1 and CDR2 sequences are ENHRY and SYGVKD. The CDR3 region is CATGTQARSEVEQYF. The DNA for the CDR3 is TGTGCCACCGGGACTCAGGCCAGGTCGGAGGTCGAGCAGTACTTC.

The CDR3: CASSPFQGPGELFF. The DNA of the CDR3 is TGTGCCAGCAGCCCTTTCCAGGGTCCCGGGGAGCTGTTTTTT. V gene TRBV9 combines with J gene TRBJ2-2, with D maybe TRBD1 (5 bases). Trimming stripped 4 bases from V and 6 bases from J, with 13 bases between. Germline lookup yields CDR1 SGDLS and CDR2 YYNGEE. This CDR3 has 14 amino acids.

V gene TRBV2 combines with J gene TRBJ1-2, with D possibly TRBD1 on 6 matching bases. V lost 4 bases and J 8 bases, leaving 20 bases between the germline ends. Germline CDR1 SNHLY, CDR2 FYNNEI. CDR3 size: 15 residues. As DNA, the CDR3 is TGTGCCAGCAGTGGGGCGGCAGGGGAGGGTCAGGGCTACACCTTC. Translating gives CASSGAAGEGQGYTF.

V is TRBV20-1 and J is TRBJ2-1; TRBD2 agrees at 11 bases. The CDR3 is made up of 18 amino acids. V dropped 3 bases and J dropped 4; count of bases not matched to a gene: 14. Germline V CDR1 and CDR2: DFQATT, SNEGSKA (reference sequence). The DNA of the CDR3 is TGCAGTGCTAGTTTCACTAGCGGGGGCTTTTCCGATTACAATGAGCAGTTCTTC. It specifies CSASFTSGGFSDYNEQFF.

On this clone: Germline and junction disagree at one end, which may indicate a read error. The V and J genes are TRBV11-3 and TRBJ1-2, with 9 nucleotides matching TRBD1. The V gene's germline CDR1 is SGHNT and CDR2 YENEEA. The CDR3 has 17 amino acids. The CDR3 sequence: CANSVKRPKTGGYGYTF. CDR3 nucleotides: TGTGCCAACAGCGTTAAACGCCCGAAGACAGGGGGCTATGGCTACACCTTC.

The chain uses TRBV3-1 (or the pseudogene TRBV3-2) and TRBJ1-3, with D maybe TRBD1 (5 bases). The CDR3 length is 17 residues. Per germline, CDR1 LGHDT and CDR2 YNNKEL (reference sequence). V was cut by 4 bases and J by 0 bases, with 16 bases left in between. The chain's CDR3 is CASSRYSGGFSGNTIYF. The CDR3 coding sequence is TGTGCCAGCAGCCGGTACTCGGGGGGGTTCTCTGGAAACACCATATATTTT.

The chain uses TRBV4-2 and TRBJ2-2, with 9 nucleotides matching TRBD2. The CDR3 consists of 19 residues. The germline CDR1 and CDR2 sequences are LGHNA and YNFKEQ. Germline trimming cut 1 base from V and 6 bases from J; bases unmatched to any gene: 15. The DNA of the CDR3 is TGTGCCAGCAGCCAAGGGGTCGGGACTAGCCCCGGTTTGGCCGGGGAGCTGTTTTTT. Encoded protein: CASSQGVGTSPGLAGELFF.

The gene calls are TRBV4-1 and TRBJ1-4; D is perhaps TRBD1 (5 bases). Between the trimmed V and J ends, which lost 6 bases and 2 bases, there was a span of 10 bases. This CDR3 has 14 residues. Germline V gene data show CDR1 as MGHRA and CDR2 as YSYEKL. The DNA of the CDR3 is TGCGCCAGCAGGGTGGGGGGGACTAATGAAAAACTGTTTTTT. Its protein product is CASRVGGTNEKLFF.

This chain joins TRBV5-1 and TRBJ2-7; tentatively, D is TRBD2 (5 bases). The CDR3 covers 15 residues. The germline V gene encodes CDR1 SGHRS and CDR2 YFSETQ. V shed 4 bases and J shed 0 bases, with 14 bases lying between them. CDR3 residues: CASSRDGEVSYEQYF. As DNA, the CDR3 is TGCGCCAGCAGCCGCGACGGGGAAGTCTCCTACGAGCAGTACTTC.

The chain recombines TRBV28 with TRBJ1-4, with 8 positions matching TRBD1. CDR3 size: 16 residues. The V and J ends lost 3 bases and 3 bases, in that order; junction bases with no gene match: 6. Per germline, CDR1 MDHEN and CDR2 SYDVKM. DNA of the CDR3: TGTGCCAGCAGTTTTAGCCAGGGGGCCGCTAATGAAAAACTGTTTTTT. Its protein is CASSFSQGAANEKLFF.

The chain employs TRBV3-1 (or the pseudogene TRBV3-2) and TRBJ2-1; 10 nucleotides align to TRBD2. Germline values: CDR1 LGHDT, CDR2 YNNKEL (reference sequence). V lost 4 bases, J lost 8 bases, and 14 bases stayed unmatched. This CDR3 has 17 amino acids. CDR3 sequence reads: CASSPSLVAGGNYEQFF. DNA for the CDR3: TGTGCCAGCAGCCCATCCCTGGTAGCGGGAGGAAATTATGAGCAGTTCTTC.

The J gene is TRBJ2-5, the V gene TRBV19, with 10 bases aligning to TRBD2. CDR1 and CDR2 from the germline V gene are LNHDA and SQIVND (reference sequence). The CDR3 runs to 13 residues. V shed 5 bases and J 5 bases; nucleotides not matched to a gene: 2. The DNA of the CDR3 is TGTGCCAGTAGTCCTAGCGGGAGCGAGACCCAGTACTTC. It encodes CASSPSGSETQYF.

The J gene is TRBJ1-2, the V gene TRBV7-9, with a possible D match to TRBD1 (5 bases). Germline CDR1 and CDR2: SEHNR and FQNEAQ (reference sequence). V was shortened by 5 bases and J by 5 bases, with 15 bases between the two germline ends. The CDR3 runs 14 residues. This chain's CDR3 is CASSLSDSPYGYTF. DNA for the CDR3: TGTGCCAGCAGCCTCTCCGACAGTCCTTATGGCTACACCTTC.

The table lists this clone with a count of one. The rearrangement links TRBV19 to TRBJ2-3; D is undetermined. Between the trimmed V and J ends, which lost 5 bases and 2 bases, there was a span of 8 bases. This CDR3 comprises 13 residues. Germline assignment: CDR1 LNHDA and CDR2 SQIVND (reference sequence). This CDR3 is CASSPLPTDTQYF. The CDR3 nucleotides read TGTGCCAGTAGTCCCCTCCCCACAGATACGCAGTATTTT.

This chain links TRBV7-2 with TRBJ2-5; 9 bases are a match to TRBD1. The CDR3 runs 14 residues. With V trimmed by 7 bases and J by 5 bases, 8 bases remained unmatched. Germline lookup yields CDR1 SGHTA and CDR2 FQGNSA. The CDR3 reads CASTPGQGFETQYF. The CDR3 nucleotides read TGTGCCAGCACCCCGGGACAGGGATTCGAGACCCAGTACTTC. Variable domain in full (rest from reference TRBV7-2 and TRBJ2-5): GAGVSQSPSNKVTEKGKDVELRCDPISGHTALYWYRQSLGQGLEFLIYFQGNSAPDKSGLPSDRFSAERTGGSVSTLTIQRTQQEDSAVYLCASTPGQGFETQYFGPGTRLLVL.

The chain links TRBV5-1 to TRBJ2-1; 9 bases line up with TRBD2. Germline values: CDR1 SGHRS, CDR2 YFSETQ. The junction had 6 bases not matched to a gene; V was cut back by 5 bases and J by 3 bases. The CDR3 totals 15 residues. The CDR3 is CASSLPSGDYNEQFF. As DNA, the CDR3 is TGCGCCAGCAGTTTACCTAGCGGGGACTACAATGAGCAGTTCTTC.

The rearrangement links TRBV11-2 to TRBJ2-1, with TRBD2 as a possible D gene (5 bases). The germline V and J ends were trimmed by 6 bases and 9 bases, with 21 bases remaining between them. Germline lookup yields CDR1 SGHAT and CDR2 FQNNGV. This CDR3 comprises 15 residues. CDR3 residues: CASRTYRTGKPEQFF. Written as DNA, the CDR3 is TGTGCCAGCAGAACTTATCGCACGGGGAAACCTGAGCAGTTCTTC. The entire variable domain, with the rest obtained from reference TRBV11-2 and TRBJ2-1, is as follows: EAGVAQSPRYKIIEKRQSVAFWCNPISGHATLYWYQQILGQGPKLLIQFQNNGVVDDSQLPKDRFSAERLKGVDSTLKIQPAKLEDSAVYLCASRTYRTGKPEQFFGPGTRLTVL.

The rearrangement uses TRBV3-1 (or the pseudogene TRBV3-2) and TRBJ2-1, with D unclear. Trimming stripped 4 bases from V and 12 bases from J, with 19 bases between. Germline V gives CDR1 LGHDT, CDR2 YNNKEL (reference sequence). There are 14 residues in the CDR3. As DNA, the CDR3 is TGTGCCAGCAGCCTGACGTCGTTGAAAGGCGGGCAGTTCTTC. Its protein product is CASSLTSLKGGQFF.

V and J are TRBV6-5 and TRBJ2-1; weak D call: TRBD2 (7 bases). CDR1 is MNHEY, CDR2 SVGAGI, per germline. This CDR3 is 13 amino acids long. V lost 2 bases and J lost 9, with 11 bases in between. The CDR3 coding sequence is TGTGCCAGCAGTTACCAGAGGGGGGGTGAGCAGTTCTTC. This codes for CASSYQRGGEQFF.

This sequence joins TRBV3-1 (or the pseudogene TRBV3-2) and TRBJ2-3; the match to TRBD2 covers 15 bases. Unmatched junction bases numbered 18, after V lost 3 bases and J lost 2 bases. CDR1 is LGHDT and CDR2 is YNNKEL in the germline V gene (reference sequence). CDR3 length: 22 amino acids. CDR3 protein: CASSQLVPGLAGGPLSTDTQYF. The CDR3 DNA reads TGTGCCAGCAGCCAGCTGGTACCGGGACTAGCGGGGGGCCCACTCTCCACAGATACGCAGTATTTT.